This TCR beta chain was captured in a study of blood T cells in healthy people across ages. Study-wide findings and caveats: Because donor CMV status was unknown, expanded clonotype changes were possibly confounded. Diversity was higher, and naive CD4+ cells more numerous, in long-lived donors than in aged donors.

V lost 4 bases, J lost 7 bases, and 8 bases lay in between. The CDR3 is 11 amino acids. Germline V gives CDR1 SGHRS, CDR2 YFSETQ. Combining a sample-barcoded 5' primer with a J-beta primer mix, a second PCR ran for 7 to 11 cycles. TCRdb itself ran the 5' RACE reads through MiXCR, one entry per CDR3 protein. The sample consists of 590,000 or so distinct CDR3 sequences, about 28% of them appearing once. This clonotype occurred many times. What it recognizes is unknown. Sequences were obtained from blood. The chain carries TRBV5-1 and TRBJ2-5, with unresolved D. This TCR was recovered from an elderly woman in good health. The CDR3 sequence: CASSVPGTQYF. Here the CDR3 DNA reads TGCGCCAGCAGCGTTCCGGGGACCCAGTACTTC.